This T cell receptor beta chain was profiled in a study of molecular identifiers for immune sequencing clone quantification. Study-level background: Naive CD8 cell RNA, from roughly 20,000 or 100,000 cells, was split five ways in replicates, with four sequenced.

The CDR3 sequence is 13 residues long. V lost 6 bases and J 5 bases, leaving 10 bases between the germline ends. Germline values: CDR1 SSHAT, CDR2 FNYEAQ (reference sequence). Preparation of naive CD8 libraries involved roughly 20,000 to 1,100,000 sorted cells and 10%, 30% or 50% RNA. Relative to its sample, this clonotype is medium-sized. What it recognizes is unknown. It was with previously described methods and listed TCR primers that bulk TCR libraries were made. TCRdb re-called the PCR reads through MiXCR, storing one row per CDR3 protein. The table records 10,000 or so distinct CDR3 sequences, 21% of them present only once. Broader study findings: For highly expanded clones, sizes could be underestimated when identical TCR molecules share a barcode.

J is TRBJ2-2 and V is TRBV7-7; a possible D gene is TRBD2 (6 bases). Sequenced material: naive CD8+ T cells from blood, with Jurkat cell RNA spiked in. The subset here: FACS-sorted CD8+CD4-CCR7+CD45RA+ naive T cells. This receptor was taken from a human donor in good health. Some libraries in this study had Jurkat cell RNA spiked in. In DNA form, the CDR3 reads TGTGCCAGCAGATCCGGGGGTACCGGGGAGCTGTTTTTT. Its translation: CASRSGGTGELFF.